Below, 11 T cell receptor beta chains from the same sample are listed, as sequenced in a study. MiXCR, applied by TCRdb to the 5' RACE reads, yields one record per CDR3 protein. This table has about 53,000 distinct CDR3 sequences, around 26% appearing once. The sequencing sample was made of tumor-infiltrating naive CD4+ T cells sorted from the breast tumor. The sample's subset: naive CD4+ T cells, CD4+CD45RA+CD25-. The receptors shown here come from a female donor with breast cancer.

This clonotype occurred a few times. The genes are TRBV7-2 and TRBJ2-3; tentative D call: TRBD1 (6 bases). The V gene's germline CDR1 is SGHTA and CDR2 FQGNSA. This CDR3 is built from 14 residues. With 4 bases removed from V and 2 bases from J, the gap between germline ends came to 10 bases. CDR3 sequence: CASSSGHSTDTQYF. The CDR3 DNA follows: TGTGCCAGCAGCTCGGGACATTCCACAGATACGCAGTATTTT.

This clonotype was recorded a few times. The rearrangement joins TRBV7-2 to TRBJ2-7; no firm D call. The V gene lost 1 base and the J gene lost 5 bases, with 9 bases spanning the gap. This CDR3 has 13 residues. The germline CDR1 and CDR2 sequences are SGHTA and FQGNSA. The CDR3 coding sequence is TGTGCCAGCAGCTTAGAATTGTCCCACGAGCAGTACTTC. Protein: CASSLELSHEQYF.

In its sample, this clonotype was seen a few times. V is TRBV5-1 and J is TRBJ2-1; 9 bases line up with TRBD1. The CDR3 runs 18 residues. With 4 bases clipped from V and 3 bases from J, the junction kept 14 bases outside the gene matches. Germline V lookup: CDR1 SGHRS, CDR2 YFSETQ. The CDR3 protein is CASSTPTRGTGLYNEQFF. The CDR3 nucleotides read TGCGCCAGCAGCACCCCCACGAGGGGGACAGGGCTCTACAATGAGCAGTTCTTC.

J is TRBJ1-1 and V is TRBV9; D is ambiguous. Looked up from germline, CDR1 is SGDLS and CDR2 is YYNGEE. Between the trimmed V and J ends, which lost 4 bases and 0 bases, there was a span of 13 bases. The CDR3 totals 15 residues. The CDR3 DNA is TGTGCCAGCAGCCCCGGTGTAAGTATGAACACTGAAGCTTTCTTT. Translating it yields CASSPGVSMNTEAFF. Complete variable domain (other parts from reference TRBV9 and TRBJ1-1): DSGVTQTPKHLITATGQRVTLRCSPRSGDLSVYWYQQSLDQGLQFLIQYYNGEERAKGNILERFSAQQFPDLHSELNLSSLELGDSALYFCASSPGVSMNTEAFFGQGTRLTVV.

This clonotype appeared a few times. The V gene is TRBV6-6, the J gene TRBJ2-7; 10 bases are shared with TRBD1. This CDR3 comprises 15 residues. The V segment lost 5 bases and the J segment 2 bases; nucleotides outside the gene matches: 6. In germline, CDR1 is MNHNY, CDR2 SVGAGI (reference sequence). CDR3 loop: CASSPWGTGAYEQYF. CDR3 nucleotides: TGTGCCAGCAGTCCCTGGGGGACAGGGGCCTACGAGCAGTACTTC.

Many counts were recorded for this clonotype. V gene TRBV2 combines with J gene TRBJ1-3; D is undetermined. V lost 7 bases, J lost 1 base, and 11 bases lay in between. CDR1 and CDR2 (germline): SNHLY, FYNNEI. The CDR3 totals 14 residues. CDR3 loop: CASKPDNSGNTIYF. The CDR3 DNA reads TGTGCCAGCAAACCTGATAATTCTGGAAACACCATATATTTT.

This clonotype was seen a handful of times. The chain is built from TRBV4-1 and TRBJ2-2; the match to TRBD1 covers 10 bases. CDR1 is MGHRA and CDR2 is YSYEKL in the germline V gene. The CDR3 runs to 15 residues. The ends lost 3 bases at V and 4 bases at J; junction bases unmatched: 2. The CDR3 DNA reads TGCGCCAGCAGCCAGACAGGGGGCATCACCGGGGAGCTGTTTTTT. It encodes CASSQTGGITGELFF.

This clonotype has more than one count but fewer than ten. The CDR3 here is CASSFRALHSGNTIYF. As DNA, the CDR3 is TGTGCCAGCAGTTTTAGGGCCCTCCACTCTGGAAACACCATATATTTT. This chain uses TRBV28 with TRBJ1-3, with unresolved D. Germline V CDR1 and CDR2: MDHEN, SYDVKM. The CDR3 consists of 16 residues. Trimming left V 3 bases short and J 0 bases short, with 12 bases between.

To note about this clonotype: Here the CDR3 omits its conserved ending phenylalanine or tryptophan, so a read error is the likely source. The rearrangement uses TRBV7-7 and TRBJ2-1; 8 nucleotides agree with TRBD2. Looked up from germline, CDR1 is SSHAT and CDR2 is FNYEAQ (reference sequence). The CDR3 sequence is 16 residues long. CDR3 coding DNA: TGTGCTAGCAGCTTACTTGGAGCGGGGGCCTACAATGAGCAGTTCTAC. Protein: CASSLLGAGAYNEQFY.

This clonotype has only a few counts. This rearrangement joins TRBV20-1 to TRBJ2-7; possibly TRBD1 for D (5 bases). Germline-derived CDR1 and CDR2 are DFQATT and SNEGSKA (reference sequence). With 0 bases removed from V and 0 bases from J, the gap between germline ends came to 9 bases. The CDR3 covers 14 residues. The chain's CDR3 is CSARDDRSSYEQYF. CDR3 in DNA: TGCAGTGCTAGAGATGACAGAAGCTCCTACGAGCAGTACTTC.

This clonotype has more than one count but fewer than ten. The chain is built from TRBV4-1 and TRBJ1-4; D is uncertain. The germline gives CDR1 MGHRA, CDR2 YSYEKL. The CDR3 spans 15 residues. Trimming shortened V by 4 bases and J by 4 bases, and 13 bases separated the two germline ends. The CDR3 sequence is CASSLSHSNNEKLFF. The CDR3 DNA follows: TGCGCCAGCAGCCTGTCTCATTCTAATAATGAAAAACTGTTTTTT.